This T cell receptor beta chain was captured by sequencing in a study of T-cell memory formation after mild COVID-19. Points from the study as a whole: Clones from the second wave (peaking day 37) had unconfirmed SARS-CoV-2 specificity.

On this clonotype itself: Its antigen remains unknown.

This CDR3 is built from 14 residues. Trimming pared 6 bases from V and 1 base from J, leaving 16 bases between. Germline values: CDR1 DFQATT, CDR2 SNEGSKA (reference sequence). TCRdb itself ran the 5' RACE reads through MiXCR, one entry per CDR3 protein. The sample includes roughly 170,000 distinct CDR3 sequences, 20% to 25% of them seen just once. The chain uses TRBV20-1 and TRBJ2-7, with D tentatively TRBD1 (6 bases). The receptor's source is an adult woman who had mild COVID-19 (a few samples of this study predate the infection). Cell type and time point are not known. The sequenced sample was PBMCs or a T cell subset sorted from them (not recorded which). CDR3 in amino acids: CSAPLPGESYEQYF. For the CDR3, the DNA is TGCAGTGCCCCACTTCCAGGGGAATCCTACGAGCAGTACTTC.